These T cell receptor beta chains were read from a single sample in a study of blood T cell repertoires in COVID-19. TCRdb keeps only in-frame clones here, not all; method: immunoSEQ multiplex PCR. The data show tens of thousands of clones, about 90% seen once. The sequenced sample consisted of peripheral blood. Receptors originate from a human donor in a cohort sampled during active COVID-19. CDR3s include the opening cysteine and the closing phenylalanine or tryptophan. A D gene is named only where the DNA matches it firmly. Size is stated for part of the rows, as once, few or many counts, or as a class when the clone is expanded.

V	D	size	J	DNA	CDR3
TRBV6-2/TRBV6-3	.	few	TRBJ2-5	TGTGCCAGCAGTTACTCGAGGAGCCAAGAGACCCAGTACTTC	CASSYSRSQETQYF
TRBV5-4	.	.	TRBJ1-1	TGTGCCAGCAGCTCCCGAGAGACAGTCAACACTGAAGCTTTCTTT	CASSSRETVNTEAFF
TRBV19	.	once	TRBJ1-4	TGTGCCAGTACCCCAGGGGTGGCTAATGAAAAACTGTTTTTT	CASTPGVANEKLFF
TRBV6-5	TRBD2	.	TRBJ2-7	TGTGCCAGCAGTCTCCGACTAGCGGAGACCTACGAGCAGTACTTC	CASSLRLAETYEQYF
TRBV3-1/TRBV3-2	TRBD1	.	TRBJ1-5	TGTGCCAGCAGCCCCCGGGACAGAGTCGGAGAAGTGTTGAATCAGCCCCAGCATTTT	CASSPRDRVGEVLNQPQHF
TRBV2	TRBD1	.	TRBJ2-3	TGTGCCAGCAGAGGACAGGGGGTGCCTACAGATACGCAGTATTTT	CASRGQGVPTDTQYF
TRBV4-1	.	.	TRBJ2-1	TGCGCCAGCAGCCAACCCTTAATAAATGAGCAGTTCTTC	CASSQPLINEQFF
TRBV28	.	.	TRBJ2-1	TGTGCCAGCAGGGGAACCCACGAGGGGTTCTTC	CASRGTHEGFF
TRBV7-3	TRBD2	.	TRBJ2-7	TGTGCCAGCAGCTCATCCCCGGGGGGGGTGCAGTACTTC	CASSSSPGGVQYF
TRBV27	.	.	TRBJ2-1	TGTGCCAGCAGTTTAGACAGACTCAATGAGCAGTTCTTC	CASSLDRLNEQFF
TRBV15	.	.	TRBJ2-5	TGTGCCACCAGCAGATACGGACAGACCCAAGAGACCCAGTACTTC	CATSRYGQTQETQYF
TRBV6-5	TRBD2	.	TRBJ2-7	TGTGCCAGCAGTTTGGGACTAGCGGTCTCCTACGAGCAGTACTTC	CASSLGLAVSYEQYF
TRBV5-4	.	.	TRBJ2-5	TGTGCCAGCAGCTCATCTAACCTCACCCCCTGGCCAGGGGAACAAGAGACCCAGTACTTC	CASSSSNLTPWPGEQETQYF
TRBV19	.	few	TRBJ2-3	TGTGCCAGTAGTCCCAGGGTCGATACGCAGTATTTT	CASSPRVDTQYF
TRBV24-1	TRBD1	.	TRBJ2-3	TGTGCCACCAGTGATCCCTGGACAGGGCGGGATACGCAGTATTTT	CATSDPWTGRDTQYF
TRBV19	TRBD1	.	TRBJ2-5	TGTGCCAGTAGCCGTGGTTACATCAGGGGGATCCAAGAGACCCAGTACTTC	CASSRGYIRGIQETQYF
TRBV14	.	.	TRBJ2-5	TGTGCCAGCAGCCCCTCGAGCAAGAGGACCCAGTACTTC	CASSPSSKRTQYF
TRBV5-4	TRBD2	.	TRBJ2-3	TGTGCCAGCAGATACAGGACTAGCGGGGGGCATACAGATACGCAGTATTTT	CASRYRTSGGHTDTQYF
TRBV27	.	.	TRBJ2-5	TGTGCCAGCAGTTTGACTACAGTACAGGGTCCAGAGACCCAGTACTTC	CASSLTTVQGPETQYF
TRBV6-5	TRBD1	.	TRBJ2-7	TGTGCCAGCAGAGCCGGGACAGTTCATTCCTACGAGCAGTACTTC	CASRAGTVHSYEQYF
TRBV14	.	.	TRBJ1-3	TGTGCCAGCAGCCAAGTCATTGTCAACTCTGGAAACACCATATATTTT	CASSQVIVNSGNTIYF
TRBV3-1/TRBV3-2	TRBD1	.	TRBJ1-4	TGTGCCAGCAGCCAAGCATCAGGGGGATTTGAAAAACTGTTTTTT	CASSQASGGFEKLFF
TRBV28	.	once	TRBJ1-2	TGTGCCAGCAGTTCTCTGGGACTGAGAGCTAACTATGGCTACACCTTC	CASSSLGLRANYGYTF
TRBV19	.	.	TRBJ2-2	TGTGCCAGTAACGGGGGTAGAGGCACCGGGGAGCTGTTTTTT	CASNGGRGTGELFF
TRBV5-5	TRBD1	.	TRBJ2-7	TGTGCCAGCAGTCATCTTGGACAGGGCAGTTACGAGCAGTACTTC	CASSHLGQGSYEQYF
TRBV27	.	.	TRBJ1-6	TGTGCCAGCTCGGAGCGGGGATCACCCCTCCACTTT	CASSERGSPLHF
TRBV5-6	TRBD1	.	TRBJ1-2	TGTGCCAGCAGCTTGGAGACAGGGCACTATGGCTACACCTTC	CASSLETGHYGYTF
TRBV28	.	.	TRBJ1-2	TGTGCCAGCACGCAGGCTAACTATGGCTACACCTTC	CASTQANYGYTF
TRBV7-9	TRBD1	.	TRBJ2-7	TGTGCCAGCAGCTTCCGAGACAGGGGATCCTACGAGCAGTACTTC	CASSFRDRGSYEQYF
TRBV6-6	.	once	TRBJ2-4	TGTGCCAGCAGTTACACCTACCTAGTTTCGAACATTCAGTACTTC	CASSYTYLVSNIQYF
TRBV3-1/TRBV3-2	.	.	TRBJ2-3	TGTGCCAGCAGCCAAGCGGTAGCCACAGATACGCAGTATTTT	CASSQAVATDTQYF
TRBV29-1	TRBD2	.	TRBJ2-3	TGCAGCGTTGGGGGACTAGTTCGGGCAGATACGCAGTATTTT	CSVGGLVRADTQYF
TRBV7-3	.	.	TRBJ2-7	TGTGCCAGCAGCTTATACCGAGGGGGGGACTACGAGCAGTACTTC	CASSLYRGGDYEQYF
TRBV19	.	.	TRBJ2-3	TGTGCCAGTAGTATGAGTGGGACAAGACACACAGATACGCAGTATTTT	CASSMSGTRHTDTQYF
TRBV11-2	.	.	TRBJ2-1	TGTGCCAGCAGGGTAGGCTGGGCGGGGTATAACAATGAGCAGTTCTTC	CASRVGWAGYNNEQFF
TRBV18	TRBD1	.	TRBJ2-7	TGTGCCAGCTCATCGAGACAGGGTGTCACCTACGAGCAGTACTTC	CASSSRQGVTYEQYF
TRBV2	.	.	TRBJ1-3	TGTGCCAGCAGTGAACGACATCTATCTTCTGGAAACACCATATATTTT	CASSERHLSSGNTIYF
TRBV7-9	.	.	TRBJ2-7	TGTGCCAGCAGCTTAGCCCCAGTCAGCGAGCAGTACTTC	CASSLAPVSEQYF
TRBV6-5	TRBD2	.	TRBJ2-3	TGTGCCAGCAGTTACGGGGGGAGGGCAGATACGCAGTATTTT	CASSYGGRADTQYF
TRBV7-2	.	.	TRBJ1-2	TGTGCCAGCAGCCAGTATCCCCAAGGCTACACCTTC	CASSQYPQGYTF
TRBV11-2	.	.	TRBJ2-7	TGTGCCAGCAGTCCAGGGATCCCCCGATACGAGCAGTACTTC	CASSPGIPRYEQYF
TRBV28	TRBD1	.	TRBJ2-5	TGTGCCAGCACCACCCCCGGGACAGGGGGAGAGACCCAGTACTTC	CASTTPGTGGETQYF
TRBV18	.	once	TRBJ1-3	TGTGCCAGCTCACCGTCTGGGGTTATAGCGTCTGGAAACACCATATATTTT	CASSPSGVIASGNTIYF
TRBV5-5	.	.	TRBJ2-3	TGTGCCAGCAGCTTGGTCGTGGATACGCAGTATTTT	CASSLVVDTQYF
TRBV19	.	.	TRBJ1-4	TGTGCCAGTAAGAGCAGGGAATCCGCAGGAACTAATGAAAAACTGTTTTTT	CASKSRESAGTNEKLFF
TRBV19	TRBD2	.	TRBJ2-3	TGTGCCAGTAGGGGACTAGATTCTGTTCCTACGCAGTATTTT	CASRGLDSVPTQYF
TRBV18	.	.	TRBJ1-4	TGTGCCAGCTCACCAATCGGAGGGACCGAAAAACTGTTTTTT	CASSPIGGTEKLFF
TRBV29-1	.	.	TRBJ2-5	TGCAGCGTCAGTAGCGGAAGGCCCCTGGTGGAGACCCAGTACTTC	CSVSSGRPLVETQYF
TRBV29-1	TRBD1	.	TRBJ2-3	TGCAGCGTACGGGACAGGGGGCAAACAGATACGCAGTATTTT	CSVRDRGQTDTQYF
TRBV28	TRBD2	.	TRBJ2-5	TGTGCCAGCAGGGGAAAGCGGGGGGGCGCAGAGACCCAGTACTTC	CASRGKRGGAETQYF
TRBV7-3	TRBD2	.	TRBJ2-7	TGTGCCAGCAGACTAGCGAGCCCTACTCCGAGCTCCTACGAGCAGTACTTC	CASRLASPTPSSYEQYF
TRBV6-6	TRBD1	.	TRBJ1-1	TGTGCCAGCAGTTACACCGACAGGGGGCTTGAAGCTTTCTTT	CASSYTDRGLEAFF
TRBV6-6	TRBD1	.	TRBJ1-3	TGTGCCAGCAGTCCCCTAAACCCCGGACAGGGCGGAAACACCATATATTTT	CASSPLNPGQGGNTIYF